Below, 10 T cell receptor beta chains from the same sample are listed, as sequenced in a study of identical twins. TCRdb re-analysed the 5' RACE reads in MiXCR, keeping a single row per CDR3 protein. The data contain approximately 240,000 distinct CDR3 sequences, over 12% of them singletons. The sequenced sample was memory (CD45RO+) T cells sorted from blood. Receptors were obtained from a woman younger than 30 in good health.

The V call is TRBV2, the J call TRBJ1-1; D ambiguous. This CDR3 has 13 amino acids. Germline loops: CDR1 SNHLY, CDR2 FYNNEI. Trimming took 6 bases from V and 3 from J, leaving 11 bases between them. The CDR3 coding sequence is TGTGCCAGCAGGGCAATGGAGGACACTGAAGCTTTCTTT. Translation: CASRAMEDTEAFF.

The rearrangement links TRBV20-1 to TRBJ2-7; 11 bases are shared with TRBD2. J gave up 4 bases and V 2 bases, and 7 bases lay outside the gene matches. This CDR3 contains 15 residues. Germline V gene lookup returns CDR1 DFQATT and CDR2 SNEGSKA (reference sequence). The CDR3 sequence is CSARILAGGPYEQYF. CDR3 sequence (DNA): TGCAGTGCTAGAATCTTAGCGGGAGGGCCGTACGAGCAGTACTTC.

In this sample, this clonotype turned up many times. V is TRBV4-3 and J is TRBJ2-5; D call uncertain. The CDR3 has 14 residues. V dropped 0 bases and J dropped 3 bases, with 8 bases sitting between them. The germline V gene has CDR1 LGHNA and CDR2 YSLEER. CDR3 sequence (DNA): TGCGCCAGCAGCCAAGAGAGCAGAAAAGAGACCCAGTACTTC. It encodes CASSQESRKETQYF.

This clonotype has ten or more counts. The rearrangement links TRBV3-1 to TRBJ2-1, with unresolved D. Germline CDR1 and CDR2: LGHDT and YNNKEL (reference sequence). Between the trimmed V and J ends, which lost 1 base and 0 bases, there was a span of 7 bases. This CDR3 is 15 amino acids long. The CDR3 bases are TGTGCCAGCAGCCAAGTCCCTGGCTCCTACAATGAGCAGTTCTTC. Translation: CASSQVPGSYNEQFF.

The sample holds many counts of this clonotype. The CDR3 sequence: CASSSPRDRGFQLGSTDTQYF. CDR3 nucleotide sequence: TGTGCCAGCAGCTCCCCCCGTGACAGGGGGTTTCAACTTGGGTCCACAGATACGCAGTATTTT. The chain has TRBV5-7 and TRBJ2-3, with 9 bases lining up with TRBD1. TRBV5-7 is reported as an ORF; its role is uncertain. With V trimmed by 3 bases and J by 2 bases, 22 bases remained unmatched. The CDR3 is 21 residues long.

This clonotype was seen only once. This chain joins TRBV7-9 and TRBJ1-2; D unresolved. The V gene lost 6 bases and the J gene lost 4 bases, with 9 bases spanning the gap. The CDR3 extends over 12 amino acids. From germline, CDR1 is SEHNR and CDR2 FQNEAQ (reference sequence). DNA of the CDR3: TGTGCCAGCAGTTACGTCCTCTATGGCTACACCTTC. This encodes CASSYVLYGYTF.

This clonotype turned up a few times. CDR3 nucleotides: TGCGCCAGCAGCCTGCAGACGCAGGGTCAAACCGGGGAGCTGTTTTTT. Translation gives CASSLQTQGQTGELFF. V and J are TRBV5-1 and TRBJ2-2, with a tentative D call TRBD1 (5 bases). V lost 4 bases, J lost 5 bases, and 18 bases lay in between. Germline CDR1 and CDR2: SGHRS and YFSETQ. The CDR3 loop spans 16 amino acids.

This clonotype was counted ten times or more. The rearrangement uses TRBV5-1 and TRBJ2-3; D possibly corresponds to TRBD2 (6 bases). V lost 1 base to trimming and J lost 4 bases, with 13 bases between them. The CDR3 is 15 amino acids. Germline loops: CDR1 SGHRS, CDR2 YFSETQ. Here the CDR3 reads CASSLLPGVSDTQYF. The CDR3 region has the DNA TGCGCCAGCAGCTTGCTGCCGGGAGTATCAGATACGCAGTATTTT.

This sequence joins TRBV2 and TRBJ2-4; 8 positions agree with TRBD1. Germline V CDR1 and CDR2: SNHLY, FYNNEI. This CDR3 has 13 amino acids. Trimming at V came to 5 bases and at J to 7 bases, leaving 4 bases not matched to a gene. The DNA for the CDR3 is TGTGCCAGCAGTACGGGACAGGAGAACATTCAGTACTTC. This sequence encodes CASSTGQENIQYF.

The chain is built from TRBV7-6 and TRBJ2-2; D tentatively reads TRBD1 or TRBD2 (5 bases each). Deletions cut 4 bases from V and 7 bases from J, with 16 bases between. The CDR3 loop spans 15 amino acids. Germline values: CDR1 SGHVS, CDR2 FNYEAQ. The CDR3 is CASSSGLPGHGELFF. The CDR3, as DNA: TGTGCCAGCAGCTCCGGACTTCCGGGGCACGGGGAGCTGTTTTTT.